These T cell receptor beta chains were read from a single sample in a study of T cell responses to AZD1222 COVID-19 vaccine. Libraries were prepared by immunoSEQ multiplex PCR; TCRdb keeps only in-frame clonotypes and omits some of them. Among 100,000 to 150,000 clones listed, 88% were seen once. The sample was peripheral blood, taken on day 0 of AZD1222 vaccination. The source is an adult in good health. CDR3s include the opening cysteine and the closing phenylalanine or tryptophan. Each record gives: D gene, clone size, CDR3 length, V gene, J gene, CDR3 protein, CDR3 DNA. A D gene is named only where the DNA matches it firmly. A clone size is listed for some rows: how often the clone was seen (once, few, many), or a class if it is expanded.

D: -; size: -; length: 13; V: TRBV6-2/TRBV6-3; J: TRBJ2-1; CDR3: CASSYRQYNEQFF; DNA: TGTGCCAGCAGTTACCGGCAGTACAATGAGCAGTTCTTC
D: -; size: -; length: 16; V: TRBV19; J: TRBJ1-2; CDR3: CASTYPSGGLNYGYTF; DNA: TGTGCCAGTACCTATCCCTCCGGGGGGCTTAACTATGGCTACACCTTC
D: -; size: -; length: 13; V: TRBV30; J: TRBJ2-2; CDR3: CAWRVNPTGELFF; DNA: TGTGCCTGGAGGGTAAACCCGACCGGGGAGCTGTTTTTT
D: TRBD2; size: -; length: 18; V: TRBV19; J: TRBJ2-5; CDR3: CASSIGKTSGGAMETQYF; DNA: TGTGCCAGTAGTATAGGAAAGACTAGCGGGGGGGCAATGGAGACCCAGTACTTC
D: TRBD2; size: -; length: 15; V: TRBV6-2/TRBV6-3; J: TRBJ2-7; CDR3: CASSRLAGTSYEQYF; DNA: TGTGCCAGCAGTCGACTAGCGGGGACGTCCTACGAGCAGTACTTC
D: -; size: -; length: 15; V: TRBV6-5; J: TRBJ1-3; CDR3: CASSYSLGVGNTIYF; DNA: TGTGCCAGCAGTTACTCCTTAGGGGTTGGAAACACCATATATTTT
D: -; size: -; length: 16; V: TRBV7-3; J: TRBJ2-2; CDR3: CASSTRGFPNTGELFF; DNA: TGTGCCAGCAGCACCCGAGGGTTTCCGAACACCGGGGAGCTGTTTTTT
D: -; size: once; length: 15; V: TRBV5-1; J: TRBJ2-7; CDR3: CASSSNPHGSYEQYF; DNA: TGCGCCAGCAGCTCAAACCCCCATGGTTCCTACGAGCAGTACTTC
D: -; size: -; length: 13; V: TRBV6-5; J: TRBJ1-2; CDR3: CASSRTAGYGYTF; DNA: TGTGCCAGCAGTCGGACTGCTGGGTATGGCTACACCTTC
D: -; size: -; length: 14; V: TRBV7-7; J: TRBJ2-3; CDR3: CASSRAPASDTQYF; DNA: TGTGCCAGCTCCCGGGCCCCAGCCTCAGATACGCAGTATTTT
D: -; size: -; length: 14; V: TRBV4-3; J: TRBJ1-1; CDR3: CASSQKRMNTEAFF; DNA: TGCGCCAGCAGCCAAAAGAGGATGAACACTGAAGCTTTCTTT
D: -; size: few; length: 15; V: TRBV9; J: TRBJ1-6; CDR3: CASSVESDNISPLHF; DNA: TGTGCCAGCAGCGTAGAGTCGGACAATATTTCACCCCTCCACTTT
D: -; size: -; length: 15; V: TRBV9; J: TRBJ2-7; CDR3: CASSVATGRANEQYF; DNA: TGTGCCAGCAGCGTAGCAACAGGGAGGGCTAACGAGCAGTACTTC
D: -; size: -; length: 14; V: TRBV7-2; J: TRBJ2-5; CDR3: CASSLARQSGTQYF; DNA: TGTGCCAGCAGCTTAGCGCGGCAGTCCGGGACCCAGTACTTC
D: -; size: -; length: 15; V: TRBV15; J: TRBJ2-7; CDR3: CATSRDKGGVNEQYF; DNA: TGTGCCACCAGCAGAGATAAGGGGGGAGTAAACGAGCAGTACTTC
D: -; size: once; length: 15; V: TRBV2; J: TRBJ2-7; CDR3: CASSVEGGGPYEQYF; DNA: TGTGCCAGCAGTGTCGAGGGGGGAGGGCCCTACGAGCAGTACTTC
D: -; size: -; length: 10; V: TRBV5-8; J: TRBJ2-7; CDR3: CASSSYEQYF; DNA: TGTGCCAGCAGCTCCTACGAGCAGTACTTC
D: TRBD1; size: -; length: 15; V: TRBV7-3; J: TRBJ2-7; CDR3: CASSLTSGQDYEQYF; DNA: TGTGCCAGCAGCTTAACGTCAGGACAGGACTACGAGCAGTACTTC
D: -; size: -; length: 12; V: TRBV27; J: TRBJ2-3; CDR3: CASSFRGDTQYF; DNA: TGTGCCAGCAGTTTTAGGGGCGATACGCAGTATTTT
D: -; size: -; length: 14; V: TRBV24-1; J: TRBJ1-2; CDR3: CATSDWTVNYGYTF; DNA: TGTGCCACCAGTGACTGGACAGTTAACTATGGCTACACCTTC
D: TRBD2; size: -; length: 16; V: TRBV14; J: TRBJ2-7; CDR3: CASSQDGGSGSYEQYF; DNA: TGTGCCAGCAGCCAAGATGGCGGGAGTGGTTCCTACGAGCAGTACTTC
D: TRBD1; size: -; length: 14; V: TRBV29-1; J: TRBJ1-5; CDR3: CSVTTDRGNQPQHF; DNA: TGCAGCGTTACTACGGACAGGGGGAACCAGCCCCAGCATTTT
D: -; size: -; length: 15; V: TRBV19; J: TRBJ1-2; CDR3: CASSPRGRLDYGYTF; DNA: TGTGCCAGTAGTCCCCGCGGACGGTTGGACTATGGCTACACCTTC
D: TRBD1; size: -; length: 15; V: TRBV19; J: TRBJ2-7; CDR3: CASSTGRQGSHEQYF; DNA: TGTGCCAGTAGTACGGGCAGACAGGGTAGCCACGAGCAGTACTTC
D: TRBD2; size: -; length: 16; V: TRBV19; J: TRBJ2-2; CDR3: CASSIILAGGAGELFF; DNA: TGTGCCAGTAGTATAATTCTAGCGGGAGGTGCCGGGGAGCTGTTTTTT
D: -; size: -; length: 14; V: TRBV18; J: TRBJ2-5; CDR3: CASSPPTVQETQYF; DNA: TGTGCCAGCTCACCACCGACGGTCCAAGAGACCCAGTACTTC
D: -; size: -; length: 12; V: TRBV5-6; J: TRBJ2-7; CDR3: CASSLDRHEQYF; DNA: TGTGCCAGCAGCTTAGATAGACACGAGCAGTACTTC
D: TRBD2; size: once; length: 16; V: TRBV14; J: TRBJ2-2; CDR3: CASSYGLAGSTGELFF; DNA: TGTGCCAGCAGCTACGGACTAGCGGGAAGCACCGGGGAGCTGTTTTTT
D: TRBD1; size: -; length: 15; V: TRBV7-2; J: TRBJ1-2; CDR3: CASSSTGVGGYGYTF; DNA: TGTGCCAGCAGCTCCACAGGGGTGGGAGGCTATGGCTACACCTTC
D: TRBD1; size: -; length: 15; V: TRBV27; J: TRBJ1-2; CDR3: CASSLKQGAHYGYTF; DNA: TGTGCCAGCAGCCTAAAACAGGGGGCCCACTATGGCTACACCTTC
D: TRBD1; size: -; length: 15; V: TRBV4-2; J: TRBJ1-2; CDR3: CASSQEGQFNYGYTF; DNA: TGTGCCAGCAGCCAAGAGGGACAGTTTAACTATGGCTACACCTTC
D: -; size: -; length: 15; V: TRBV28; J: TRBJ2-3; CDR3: CASKFGGGGTDTQYF; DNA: TGTGCCAGCAAGTTCGGTGGAGGCGGAACAGATACGCAGTATTTT
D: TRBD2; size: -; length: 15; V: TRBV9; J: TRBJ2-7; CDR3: CASSVGSLATNEQYF; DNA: TGTGCCAGCAGCGTAGGCTCACTAGCGACGAACGAGCAGTACTTC
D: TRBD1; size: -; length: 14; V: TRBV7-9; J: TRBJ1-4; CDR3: CASSPQGAYEKLFF; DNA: TGTGCCAGCAGCCCACAGGGGGCGTATGAAAAACTGTTTTTT
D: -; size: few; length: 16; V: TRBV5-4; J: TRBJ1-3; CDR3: CASSPTQGSSGNTIYF; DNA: TGTGCCAGCAGCCCAACCCAGGGGAGCTCTGGAAACACCATATATTTT
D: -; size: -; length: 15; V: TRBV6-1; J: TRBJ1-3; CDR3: CASSEDTSTGNTIYF; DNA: TGTGCCAGCAGTGAAGATACTAGCACTGGAAACACCATATATTTT
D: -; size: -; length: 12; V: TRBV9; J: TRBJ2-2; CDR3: CASSGTGGELFF; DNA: TGTGCCAGCAGCGGAACGGGGGGGGAGCTGTTTTTT
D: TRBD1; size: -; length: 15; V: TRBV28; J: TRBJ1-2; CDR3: CASSLRDRDIHGYTF; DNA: TGTGCCAGCAGTCTTAGAGACAGGGATATACATGGCTACACCTTC
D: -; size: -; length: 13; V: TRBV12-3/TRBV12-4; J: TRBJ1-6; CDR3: CASSLAANSPLHF; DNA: TGTGCCAGCAGTTTGGCGGCTAATTCACCCCTCCACTTT
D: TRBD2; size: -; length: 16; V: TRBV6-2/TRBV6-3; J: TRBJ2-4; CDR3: CASSTPSGVDKNIQYF; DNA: TGTGCCAGCAGTACCCCTAGCGGGGTAGACAAAAACATTCAGTACTTC
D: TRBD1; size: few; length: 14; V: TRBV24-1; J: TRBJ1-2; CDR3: CATSLGGLDYGYTF; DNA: TGTGCCACCAGTCTAGGGGGCTTGGACTATGGCTACACCTTC
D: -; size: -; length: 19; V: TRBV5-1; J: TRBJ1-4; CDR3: CASSSSGQVSPSTNEKLFF; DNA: TGCGCCAGCAGCTCCTCGGGGCAGGTATCGCCCTCAACTAATGAAAAACTGTTTTTT
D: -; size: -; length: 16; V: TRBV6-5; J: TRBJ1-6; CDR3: CASSYGGRGSYSPLHF; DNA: TGTGCCAGCAGTTACGGTGGCAGGGGTTCGTATTCACCCCTCCACTTT
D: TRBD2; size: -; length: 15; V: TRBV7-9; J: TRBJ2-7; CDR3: CASSLGAGAPYEQYF; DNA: TGTGCCAGCAGCTTAGGAGCGGGGGCCCCCTACGAGCAGTACTTC
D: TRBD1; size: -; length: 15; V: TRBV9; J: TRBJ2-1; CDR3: CASSGRTGLYNEQFF; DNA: TGTGCCAGCAGCGGAAGGACAGGGCTATACAATGAGCAGTTCTTC
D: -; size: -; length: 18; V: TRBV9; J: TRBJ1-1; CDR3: CASSVATGTNGMWTEAFF; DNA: TGTGCCAGCAGCGTAGCTACAGGGACGAACGGGATGTGGACTGAAGCTTTCTTT
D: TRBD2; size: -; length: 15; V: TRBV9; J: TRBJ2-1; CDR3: CASSVDLAGYNEQFF; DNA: TGTGCCAGCAGCGTAGACCTAGCGGGCTACAATGAGCAGTTCTTC
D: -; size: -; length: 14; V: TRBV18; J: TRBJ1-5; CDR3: CASSPENGNQPQHF; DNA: TGTGCCAGCTCACCCGAGAATGGCAATCAGCCCCAGCATTTT
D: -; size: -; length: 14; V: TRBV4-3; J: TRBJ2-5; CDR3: CASSRSRAQETQYF; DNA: TGCGCCAGCAGCCGCAGCAGGGCCCAAGAGACCCAGTACTTC
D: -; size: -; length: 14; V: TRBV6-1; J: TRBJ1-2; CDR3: CASSEEGRGAGYTF; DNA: TGTGCCAGCAGTGAAGAGGGTCGCGGTGCTGGCTACACCTTC
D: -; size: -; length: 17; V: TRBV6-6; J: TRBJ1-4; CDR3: CASSPAGLGPTNEKLFF; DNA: TGTGCCAGCAGTCCTGCGGGATTGGGTCCAACTAATGAAAAACTGTTTTTT
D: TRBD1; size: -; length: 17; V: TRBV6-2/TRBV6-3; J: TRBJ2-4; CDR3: CASSYSRDRVAKNIQYF; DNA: TGTGCCAGCAGTTACTCCCGGGACAGGGTGGCCAAAAACATTCAGTACTTC
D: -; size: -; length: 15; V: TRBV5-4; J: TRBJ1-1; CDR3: CASSSAQDRTLEAFF; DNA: TGTGCCAGCAGCTCGGCCCAAGACAGGACCCTTGAAGCTTTCTTT
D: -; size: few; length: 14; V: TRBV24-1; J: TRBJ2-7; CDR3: CATSESGVSYEQYF; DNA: TGTGCCACCAGTGAGTCCGGGGTGTCCTACGAGCAGTACTTC
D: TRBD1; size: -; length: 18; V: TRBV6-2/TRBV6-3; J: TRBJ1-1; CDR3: CASSYKTGPRYMNTEAFF; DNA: TGTGCCAGCAGTTACAAGACAGGGCCGAGATACATGAACACTGAAGCTTTCTTT
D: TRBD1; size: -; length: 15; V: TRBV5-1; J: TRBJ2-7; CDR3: CASSLRDRASYEQYF; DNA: TGCGCCAGCAGCTTGAGGGACAGGGCGTCCTACGAGCAGTACTTC
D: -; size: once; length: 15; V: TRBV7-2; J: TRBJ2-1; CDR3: CASSSSPTAYNEQFF; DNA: TGTGCCAGCAGCTCATCCCCGACGGCGTACAATGAGCAGTTCTTC
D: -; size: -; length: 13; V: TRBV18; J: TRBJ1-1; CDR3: CASSPRENTEAFF; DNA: TGTGCCAGCTCACCCCGGGAGAACACTGAAGCTTTCTTT
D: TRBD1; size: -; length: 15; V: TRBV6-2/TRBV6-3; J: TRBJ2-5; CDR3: CASSFRDRGQETQYF; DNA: TGTGCCAGCAGTTTCCGGGACAGGGGGCAAGAGACCCAGTACTTC